This T cell receptor (beta chain) was captured by sequencing in a study of blood T cell repertoires in COVID-19. Study-wide context: The United States, Italy and Spain were the sources of the acute and convalescent COVID-19 samples. T cells, B-cell-depleted T cells, or PBMCs provided the cDNA or gDNA that served as material.

Under the authors' procedure: Counts of nucleated cells, estimated from reference gene primer amplification, were obtained. Sequencing used immunoSEQ multiplex PCR; TCRdb keeps in-frame clones, though not all of them. For V, J and clone size, that table is used; D and trimming come from the DNA. The sample records under 150,000 clones, approximately 81% being singletons. V lost 4 bases and J lost 5; bases outside the gene matches: 7. The germline V gene has CDR1 KGHDR and CDR2 SFDVKD. The CDR3 sequence is 15 residues long. V and J are TRBV24-1 and TRBJ2-7; 10 positions agree with TRBD2. This clonotype was obtained from a man aged 55 to 70 with acute or convalescent COVID-19. The sample comprised peripheral blood. The CDR3 DNA is TGTGCCACCAGTGACCGTCTAGCGGGAGACAACGAGCAGTACTTC. As protein: CATSDRLAGDNEQYF.